This paragraph reports one TCR beta chain. V trimming: 6 bases; J trimming: 7 bases; junction bases outside the gene matches: 8. CDR1 is KGHSH, CDR2 LQKENI, per germline. This CDR3 is built from 14 residues. The data were obtained in a study of blood T cell repertoires in COVID-19. Study-wide context: Samples taken during acute and convalescent COVID-19 were collected in the United States, Italy and Spain. PBMCs, B-cell-depleted T cells, or T cells were the source of the cDNA or gDNA that made up the material.

Categorization into cohorts depended on clinical history that participants reported. The recovered donors of Cohort 3 showed two negative PCRs, clearance, or symptom resolution. The data were produced by immunoSEQ multiplex PCR, yet TCRdb's version contains in-frame clones alone and is incomplete. The sample lists 310,000 or so clones; approximately 90% were seen once. Sequenced input: PBMCs or T cells enriched from blood (not recorded which). The receptor comes from a young woman who had recovered from COVID-19. V is TRBV18 and J is TRBJ1-5; 8 bases line up with TRBD1. This CDR3 reads CASSRQGTGQPQHF. The CDR3 DNA reads as TGTGCCAGCTCCCGACAGGGGACGGGCCAGCCCCAGCATTTT. The full variable domain, its missing parts supplied by reference TRBV18 and TRBJ1-5, is NAGVMQNPRHLVRRRGQEARLRCSPMKGHSHVYWYRQLPEEGLKFMVYLQKENIIDESGMPKERFSAEFPKEGPSILRIQQVVRGDSAAYFCASSRQGTGQPQHFGDGTRLSIL.